The entry below describes one TCR beta chain. Its antigen remains unidentified. A much larger clonotype is one base distant, so this may be a read error. The sample originates from a study of regulatory T cells in long-lasting Graves disease. Study-wide findings and caveats: Persistent Graves' cases showed lower TCR diversity than newly diagnosed cases. Segments TRBV28, TRBJ1-2 and TRBJ2-5 showed preferential usage in persistent disease.

Building the TCR beta libraries relied on iRepertoire HTBI primers, and CDR3 regions underwent Arm-PCR. TCRdb processed the multiplex PCR reads anew with MiXCR; each CDR3 protein has one entry. There are over 300,000 distinct CDR3 sequences in the sample; around 15% occur only once, and approximately 21% lies in the top ten. The CDR3 is made up of 13 amino acids. Germline-derived CDR1 and CDR2 are SGHRS and YFSETQ. V shed 6 bases and J shed 3 bases, with 13 bases lying between them. The time point here: newly diagnosed GD, antithyroid drugs for less than 3 months. PBMCs provided the RNA from which the TCR library was made.

The input for sequencing was peripheral blood mononuclear cells (PBMCs), taken at new diagnosis, from a patient treated with antithyroid drugs. The origin of this receptor is a female donor with Graves disease. V gene TRBV5-1 combines with J gene TRBJ2-7; D perhaps matches TRBD2 (6 bases). The CDR3 region has the DNA TGCGCCAGCACGGGGGACTTCAACTACGAGCAGTACTTC. Amino acid sequence: CASTGDFNYEQYF.